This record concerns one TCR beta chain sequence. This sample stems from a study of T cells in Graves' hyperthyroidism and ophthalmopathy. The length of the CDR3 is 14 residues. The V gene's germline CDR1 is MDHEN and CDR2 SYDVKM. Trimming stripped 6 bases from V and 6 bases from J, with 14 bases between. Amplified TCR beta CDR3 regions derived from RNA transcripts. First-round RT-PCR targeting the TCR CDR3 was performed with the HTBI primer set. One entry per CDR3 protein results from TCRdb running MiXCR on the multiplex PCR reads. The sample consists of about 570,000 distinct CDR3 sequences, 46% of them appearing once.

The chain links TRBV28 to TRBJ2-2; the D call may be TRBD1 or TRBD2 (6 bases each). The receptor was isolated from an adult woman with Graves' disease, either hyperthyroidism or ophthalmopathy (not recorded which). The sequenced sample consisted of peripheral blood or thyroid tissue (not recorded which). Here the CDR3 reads CASRRRGSSGELFF. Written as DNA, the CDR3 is TGTGCCAGCAGGAGGAGGGGGTCATCCGGGGAGCTGTTTTTT.